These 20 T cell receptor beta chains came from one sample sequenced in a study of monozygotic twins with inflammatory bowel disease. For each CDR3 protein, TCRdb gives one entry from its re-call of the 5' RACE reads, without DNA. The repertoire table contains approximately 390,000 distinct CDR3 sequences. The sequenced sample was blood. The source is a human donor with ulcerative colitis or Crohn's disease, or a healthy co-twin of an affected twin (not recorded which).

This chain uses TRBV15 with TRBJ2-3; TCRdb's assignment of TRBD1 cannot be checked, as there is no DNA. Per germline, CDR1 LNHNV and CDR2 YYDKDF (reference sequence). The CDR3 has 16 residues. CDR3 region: CATSRDYRGPPDTQYF.

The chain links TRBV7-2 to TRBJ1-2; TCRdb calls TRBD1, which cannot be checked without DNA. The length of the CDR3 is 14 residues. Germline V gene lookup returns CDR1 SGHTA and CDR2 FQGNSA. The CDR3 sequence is CASSLGAEFYGYTF.

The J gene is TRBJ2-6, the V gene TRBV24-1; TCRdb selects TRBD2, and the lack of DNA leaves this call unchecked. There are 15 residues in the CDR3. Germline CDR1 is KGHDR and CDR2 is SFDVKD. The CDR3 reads CATSLGHSGANVLTF.

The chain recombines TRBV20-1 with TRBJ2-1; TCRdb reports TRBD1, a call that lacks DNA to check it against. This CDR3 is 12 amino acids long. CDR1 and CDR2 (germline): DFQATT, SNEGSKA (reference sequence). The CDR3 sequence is CRMAGDVDEQFF.

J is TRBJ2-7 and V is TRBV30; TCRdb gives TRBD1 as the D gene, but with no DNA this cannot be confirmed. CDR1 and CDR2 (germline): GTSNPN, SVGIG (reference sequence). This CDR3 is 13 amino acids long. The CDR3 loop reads CAFQRQGTYEQYF. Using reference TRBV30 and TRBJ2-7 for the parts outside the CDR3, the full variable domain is SQTIHQWPATLVQPVGSPLSLECTVEGTSNPNLYWYRQAAGRGLQLLFYSVGIGQISSEVPQNLSASRPQDRQFILSSKKLLLSDSGFYLCAFQRQGTYEQYFGPGTRLTVT.

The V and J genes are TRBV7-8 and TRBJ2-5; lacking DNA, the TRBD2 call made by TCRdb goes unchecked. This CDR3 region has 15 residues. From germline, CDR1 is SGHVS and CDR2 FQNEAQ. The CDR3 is CASSPAGGIQETQYF.

The CDR3 spells CASSPGTADYNEQFF. The rearrangement links TRBV9 to TRBJ2-1; TCRdb gives TRBD2 as the D gene, but with no DNA this cannot be confirmed. CDR3 length: 15 amino acids. Germline lookup yields CDR1 SGDLS and CDR2 YYNGEE.

CDR3 sequence reads: CASRYQTEGKAFF. The rearrangement links TRBV5-1 to TRBJ1-1. Germline V gives CDR1 SGHRS, CDR2 YFSETQ. The CDR3 is 13 amino acids.

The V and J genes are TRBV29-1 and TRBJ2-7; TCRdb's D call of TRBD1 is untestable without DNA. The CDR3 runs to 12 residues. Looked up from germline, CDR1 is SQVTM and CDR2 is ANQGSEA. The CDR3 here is CSATGSSYEQYF.

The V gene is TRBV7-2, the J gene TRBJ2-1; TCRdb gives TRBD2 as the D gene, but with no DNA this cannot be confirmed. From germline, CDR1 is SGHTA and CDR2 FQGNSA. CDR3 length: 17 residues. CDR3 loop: CASSLQSGASGYNEQFF.

The CDR3 protein is CASSQQGLDPTGELFF. This chain links TRBV3-1 with TRBJ2-2; TCRdb's D call of TRBD2 is untestable without DNA. CDR3 length equals 16 residues. Per the germline V gene, CDR1 is LGHDT and CDR2 is YNNKEL (reference sequence).

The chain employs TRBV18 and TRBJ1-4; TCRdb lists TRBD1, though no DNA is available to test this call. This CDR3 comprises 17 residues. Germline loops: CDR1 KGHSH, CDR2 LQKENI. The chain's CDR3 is CASSPSAGQGARWKLFF.

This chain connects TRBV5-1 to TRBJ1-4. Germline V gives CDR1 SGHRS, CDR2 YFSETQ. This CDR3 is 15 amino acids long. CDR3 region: CASSLVAGRNEKLFF.

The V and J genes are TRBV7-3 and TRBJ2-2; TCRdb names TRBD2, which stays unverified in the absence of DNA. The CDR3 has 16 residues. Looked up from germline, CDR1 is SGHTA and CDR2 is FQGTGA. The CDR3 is CASSLGTSGATGELFF.

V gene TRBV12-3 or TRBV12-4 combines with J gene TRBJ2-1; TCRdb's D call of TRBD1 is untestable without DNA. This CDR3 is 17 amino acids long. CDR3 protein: CASRAKGGVRSYNEQFF.

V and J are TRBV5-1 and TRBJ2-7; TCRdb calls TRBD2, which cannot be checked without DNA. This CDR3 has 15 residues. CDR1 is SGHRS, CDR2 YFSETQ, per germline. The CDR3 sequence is CASSLVAGSSYEQYF.

CDR3: CASGDRLAGGDTQYF. V is TRBV5-1 and J is TRBJ2-3; no DNA is available, so the TRBD2 call from TCRdb remains unchecked. The CDR3 is made up of 15 amino acids. The germline V gene encodes CDR1 SGHRS and CDR2 YFSETQ.

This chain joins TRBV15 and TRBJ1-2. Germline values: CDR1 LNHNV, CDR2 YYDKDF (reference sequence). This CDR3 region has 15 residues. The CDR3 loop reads CATSSIGTEHYGYTF.

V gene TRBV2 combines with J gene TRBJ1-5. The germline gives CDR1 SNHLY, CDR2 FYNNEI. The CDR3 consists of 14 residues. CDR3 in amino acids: CASSDGRSNQPQHF. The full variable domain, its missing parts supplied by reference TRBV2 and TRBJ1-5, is EPEVTQTPSHQVTQMGQEVILRCVPISNHLYFYWYRQILGQKVEFLVSFYNNEISEKSEIFDDQFSVERPDGSNFTLKIRSTKLEDSAMYFCASSDGRSNQPQHFGDGTRLSIL.

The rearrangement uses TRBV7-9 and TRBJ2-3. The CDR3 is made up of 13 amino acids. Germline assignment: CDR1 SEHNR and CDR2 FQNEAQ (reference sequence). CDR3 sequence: CASSPTTSDTQYF.